This T cell receptor beta chain was recorded in a study of T cells in Graves' hyperthyroidism and ophthalmopathy. TCR beta CDR3 regions were amplified from RNA transcripts. Researchers ran a first-round RT-PCR on the TCR CDR3 using the HTBI primer set. TCRdb re-derived calls from the multiplex PCR reads in MiXCR, one entry per CDR3 protein. This table has more than 500,000 distinct CDR3 sequences, 46% appearing once. Uncontrolled infection, other autoimmune disease, pregnancy or lactation disqualified patients from enrolment. Diagnosing involved the use of clinical symptoms, serum thyroxine and TRAb, thyroid ultrasound and orbital computed tomography. This clonotype showed up just once. The source material was peripheral blood or thyroid tissue (not recorded which). The receptor was isolated from an adult woman with Graves' disease, either hyperthyroidism or ophthalmopathy (not recorded which).

CDR3 region: CSVLAGEWYEQYF. The CDR3 bases are TGCAGCGTTTTAGCGGGAGAGTGGTACGAGCAGTACTTC. The rearrangement links TRBV29-1 to TRBJ2-7; TRBD2 matches 9 bases. V was pared by 5 bases and J by 4 bases, with 6 bases of the junction left unmatched. The germline V gene encodes CDR1 SQVTM and CDR2 ANQGSEA. This CDR3 comprises 13 residues.